What follows is one TCR beta chain and its context. These data belong to a study of blood T cell repertoires in COVID-19. On the study more broadly: In each case, the material was cDNA or gDNA derived from T cells, B-cell-depleted T cells, or PBMCs.

The CDR3 has 17 residues. Looked up from germline, CDR1 is SEHNR and CDR2 is FQNEAQ (reference sequence). V lost 2 bases, J lost 6 bases, and 22 bases lay in between. Produced via immunoSEQ multiplex PCR; TCRdb's table is partial and in-frame only. Among approximately 210,000 clones listed, around 84% were seen once. The source is a man aged 25-45 years with acute COVID-19. The sequencing sample was made of PBMCs or T cells enriched from blood (not recorded which). The chain links TRBV7-9 to TRBJ1-1; the D gene is possibly TRBD1 (6 bases). CDR3: CASSLPRTVERGSEAFF. Written as DNA, the CDR3 is TGTGCCAGCAGCTTACCACGGACAGTGGAAAGGGGGTCTGAAGCTTTCTTT.